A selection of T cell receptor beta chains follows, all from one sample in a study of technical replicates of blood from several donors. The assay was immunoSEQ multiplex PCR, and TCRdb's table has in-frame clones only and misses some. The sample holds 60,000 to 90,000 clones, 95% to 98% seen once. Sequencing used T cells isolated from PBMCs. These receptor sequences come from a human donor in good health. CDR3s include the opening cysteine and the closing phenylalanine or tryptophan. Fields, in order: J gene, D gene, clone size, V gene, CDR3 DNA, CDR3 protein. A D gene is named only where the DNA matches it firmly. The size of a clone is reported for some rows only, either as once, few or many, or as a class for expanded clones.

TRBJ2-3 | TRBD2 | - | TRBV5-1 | TGCGCCAGCAGCGCGGGGACTAGCGGGGCAGATACGCAGTATTTT | CASSAGTSGADTQYF
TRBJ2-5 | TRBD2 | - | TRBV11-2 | TGTGCCAGCAGCTTAGGGACTAGAGAGACCCAGTACTTC | CASSLGTRETQYF
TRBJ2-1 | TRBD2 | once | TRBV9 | TGTGCCAGCAGCGTAGACATAGCGGGAGCTGAGCAGTTCTTC | CASSVDIAGAEQFF
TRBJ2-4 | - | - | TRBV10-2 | TGCGCCAGCAGAAGCCCGGGAGCCAAAAACATTCAGTACTTC | CASRSPGAKNIQYF
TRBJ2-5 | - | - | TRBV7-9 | TGTGCCAGCAGCTTGACAGGAACAGAGACCCAGTACTTC | CASSLTGTETQYF
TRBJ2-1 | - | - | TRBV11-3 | TGTGCCAGCAGCCAAGGGGGTAGTGAGCAGTTCTTC | CASSQGGSEQFF
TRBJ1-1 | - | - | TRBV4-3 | TGCGCCAGCAGCCCCGGAGGATTTATGAACACTGAAGCTTTCTTT | CASSPGGFMNTEAFF
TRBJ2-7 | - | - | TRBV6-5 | TGTGCCAGCAGCTACCACCGGGACTTCGACTACGAGCAGTACTTC | CASSYHRDFDYEQYF
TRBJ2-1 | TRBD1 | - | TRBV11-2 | TGTGCCAGCAGCCTCCAGACAGGGTACAATGAGCAGTTCTTC | CASSLQTGYNEQFF
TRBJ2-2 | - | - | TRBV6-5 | TGTGCCAGCAGTCCCCTACAGGGTTATGCCGGGGAGCTGTTTTTT | CASSPLQGYAGELFF
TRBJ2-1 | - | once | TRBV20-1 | TGCAGTGCTAGCGGTAACAATGAGCAGTTCTTC | CSASGNNEQFF
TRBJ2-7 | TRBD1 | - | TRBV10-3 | TGTGCCATCGGGGGACAGCCATACGAGCAGTACTTC | CAIGGQPYEQYF
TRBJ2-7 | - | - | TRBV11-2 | TGTGCCAGCAGCTTTACGGCGGATTCCTACGAGCAGTACTTC | CASSFTADSYEQYF
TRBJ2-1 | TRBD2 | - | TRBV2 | TGTGCCAGCAGTGAATCTGGATCGGGGGGGTACAATGAGCAGTTCTTC | CASSESGSGGYNEQFF
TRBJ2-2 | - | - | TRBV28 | TGTGCCAGCAGTTGGGGGACTTCTCACACCGGGGAGCTGTTTTTT | CASSWGTSHTGELFF